This T cell receptor (beta chain) is drawn from a study of shared clonotypes between healthy human individuals. For the study at large: Two women and a few men aged 18 to 49 served as donors.

The CDR3 length is 17 residues. The V end was cut by 5 bases, the J end by 2 bases, with 18 bases between. Per germline, CDR1 SGHTA and CDR2 FQGNSA. The authors' processing: As immunoSEQ supplied junction-only sequences (without quality scores), filtering differed. Here immunoSEQ multiplex PCR was the method, and the copy in TCRdb shows in-frame clones only, minus some. The V and J calls and clone size were taken over from that table, and D and trimming were inferred from the DNA. The sample has more than 1,200,000 clones, 98% seen once. The study's findings and limits: Compared with memory subsets, naive subsets generally had larger estimated richness. Sequencing depth was expected to influence donor clonotype sharing.

Remarks on this clone: The antigen remains unidentified.

Material: naive CD4+ T cells sorted from blood. As for subset: CD45RA+ positively selected. This chain joins TRBV7-2 and TRBJ2-2; the D gene is possibly TRBD1 (5 bases). This clonotype originated in a man aged 25-45 years in good health. The CDR3 DNA reads as TGTGCCAGCAGCCGAGACTTTCAGGGTGGCAACACCGGGGAGCTGTTTTTT. Residues: CASSRDFQGGNTGELFF.